The clone carrying this T cell receptor (beta chain) was detected ten times or more. Unmatched junction bases numbered 14, after V lost 1 base and J lost 0 bases. The germline V gene encodes CDR1 MGHRA and CDR2 YSYEKL. This CDR3 is built from 20 residues. Per the study methods: Nucleated cell number was recorded as an estimate derived from reference gene primer amplification. Sequenced by immunoSEQ multiplex PCR; TCRdb stores in-frame clones only, minus some. V and J calls and clone size are as listed in that table; D and trimming were resolved from the DNA. The sample lists around 65,000 clones, over 80% occurring once. The sample belongs to a study of blood T cell repertoires in COVID-19. Background on the study: Sources were T cells, B-cell-depleted T cells, or PBMCs; the material itself was cDNA or gDNA.

The TCR originated in a human donor in a cohort sampled during active COVID-19. Sequenced input: peripheral blood. This rearrangement joins TRBV4-1 to TRBJ2-7; 11 bases fit TRBD1. CDR3 sequence reads: CASSQAPGQGASHSSYEQYF. In nucleotides, the CDR3 is TGCGCCAGCAGCCAAGCGCCAGGACAGGGGGCGTCGCACTCCTCCTACGAGCAGTACTTC.